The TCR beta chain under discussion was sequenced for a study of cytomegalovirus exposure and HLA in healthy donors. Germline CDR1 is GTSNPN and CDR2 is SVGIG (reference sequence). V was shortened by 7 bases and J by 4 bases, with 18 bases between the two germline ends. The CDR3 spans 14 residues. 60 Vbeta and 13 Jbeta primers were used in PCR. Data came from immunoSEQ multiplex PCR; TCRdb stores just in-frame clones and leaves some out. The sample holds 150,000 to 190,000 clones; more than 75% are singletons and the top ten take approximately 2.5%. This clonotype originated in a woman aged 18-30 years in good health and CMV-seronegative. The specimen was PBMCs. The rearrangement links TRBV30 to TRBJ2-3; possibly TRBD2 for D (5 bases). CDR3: CASISAAGSDTQYF. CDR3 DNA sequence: TGTGCCTCGATCTCCGCGGCGGGCTCAGATACGCAGTATTTT.